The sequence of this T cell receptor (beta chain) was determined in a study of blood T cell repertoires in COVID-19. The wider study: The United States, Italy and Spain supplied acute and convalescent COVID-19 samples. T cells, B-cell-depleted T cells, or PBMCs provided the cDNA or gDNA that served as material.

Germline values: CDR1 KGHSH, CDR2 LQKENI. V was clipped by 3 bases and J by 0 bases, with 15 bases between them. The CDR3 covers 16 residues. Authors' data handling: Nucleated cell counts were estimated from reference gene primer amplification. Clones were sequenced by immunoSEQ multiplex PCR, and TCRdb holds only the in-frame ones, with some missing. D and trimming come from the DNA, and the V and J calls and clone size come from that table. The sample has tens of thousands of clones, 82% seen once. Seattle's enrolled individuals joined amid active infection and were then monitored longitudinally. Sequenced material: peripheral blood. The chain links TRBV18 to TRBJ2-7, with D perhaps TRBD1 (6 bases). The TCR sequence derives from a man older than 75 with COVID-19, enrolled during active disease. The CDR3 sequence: CASSPPGHRSSYEQYF. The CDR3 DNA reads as TGTGCCAGCTCACCCCCGGGACACCGGAGCTCCTACGAGCAGTACTTC.